The 13 T cell receptor beta chains below were found in one sample sequenced in a study of T cell clonality in common variable immunodeficiency. The data were produced by immunoSEQ multiplex PCR, yet TCRdb's version contains in-frame clones alone and is incomplete. In total the sample includes around 45,000 clones, none of them seen once. Sequenced: peripheral blood mononuclear cells. These receptors originate from a person aged 18-70 years in good health.

This clone was seen repeatedly, ten times or more. The CDR3 end falls 3 residues outside the read, so it is completed with the germline J gene. This rearrangement joins TRBV10-3 to TRBJ2-1; possible D gene TRBD1, 7 bases. V gave up 4 bases and J gave up 4 bases, with 14 bases separating them. The germline CDR1 and CDR2 sequences are ENHRY and SYGVKD. The CDR3 sequence is 15 residues long. The CDR3 sequence is CAISAGGTDYNEQFF. The CDR3 DNA, read in part, is TGTGCCATCAGTGCAGGAGGGACAGATTACAATGAG.

This clone has at least ten counts. Sequencing ends 3 residues short of the CDR3 end; the germline J gene provides the rest. This sequence joins TRBV7-2 and TRBJ2-2; 7 positions agree with TRBD2. The CDR3 covers 13 residues. CDR1 and CDR2 (germline): SGHTA, FQGNSA. V lost 5 bases, J lost 7 bases, and 4 bases stayed unmatched. The CDR3 DNA, read in part, is TGTGCCAGCAGCACGTGGGGGGGCGGGGAG. Protein sequence: CASSTWGGGE. The complete CDR3 protein is CASSTWGGGELFF. The whole variable domain, remainder taken from reference TRBV7-2 and TRBJ2-2, is GAGVSQSPSNKVTEKGKDVELRCDPISGHTALYWYRQSLGQGLEFLIYFQGNSAPDKSGLPSDRFSAERTGGSVSTLTIQRTQQEDSAVYLCASSTWGGGELFFGEGSRLTVL.

This clone has at least ten counts. The CDR3 end falls 3 residues outside the read, so it is completed with the germline J gene. The chain carries TRBV2 and TRBJ1-2; 11 bases match TRBD1. Germline CDR1 reads SNHLY; CDR2 reads FYNNEI. CDR3 size: 15 residues. The CDR3 is CASSEFGQGASGYTF. The part of the CDR3 DNA that was read is TGTGCCAGCAGTGAGTTCGGACAGGGGGCGAGCGGC.

There are many counts of this clone. The read comes to an end 3 residues before the CDR3 does, leaving the germline J gene to fill in the end. V usage is TRBV6-1 and J usage is TRBJ1-2, with TRBD1 matching 9 bases. Germline loops: CDR1 MNHNS, CDR2 SASEGT. The length of the CDR3 is 17 residues. After removal of 1 base from V and 3 bases from J, the junction contained 9 bases not matched to a gene. Here the CDR3 reads CASSEEFGGQGYYGYTF. The CDR3 bases that were read are TGTGCCAGCAGTGAAGAGTTTGGAGGACAGGGGTACTATGGC.

This clone came up many times. The read finishes 3 residues shy of the CDR3 end, and the germline J gene is used to complete it. The gene calls are TRBV2 and TRBJ2-1; 9 nucleotides align to TRBD1. J was trimmed by 8 bases and V by 7 bases; bases with no gene match: 12. The CDR3 has 15 amino acids. CDR1 is SNHLY and CDR2 is FYNNEI in the germline V gene. The CDR3 is CASTPLGQGRDEQFF. Partial CDR3 DNA: TGTGCCAGCACCCCATTAGGACAGGGGAGGGATGAG.

This clone was recorded at least ten times. The read terminates 3 residues before the CDR3 end, so the remaining end is supplied by the germline J gene. The chain links TRBV5-5 to TRBJ2-7; 11 bases map to TRBD1. Germline V gene lookup returns CDR1 SGHKS and CDR2 YYEKEE (reference sequence). The CDR3 totals 15 residues. V dropped 0 bases and J dropped 2; count of bases not matched to a gene: 1. This CDR3 reads CASSLVGQGAYEQYF. The DNA read from the CDR3 is TGTGCCAGCAGCTTGGTGGGACAGGGGGCCTACGAG.

The table lists this clone with a few counts. The read terminates 3 residues ahead of where the CDR3 ends, so the germline J gene completes it. The chain couples TRBV11-2 to TRBJ2-5, with D possibly TRBD2 on 6 matching bases. CDR1 and CDR2 from the germline V gene are SGHAT and FQNNGV. The V end lost 4 bases, the J end lost 2 bases, and 14 bases lay between the germline ends. This CDR3 contains 15 residues. The CDR3 reads CASSSSAGGQETQYF. The sequenced CDR3 bases are TGTGCCAGCAGCTCTTCAGCTGGGGGGCAAGAGACC.

There are many counts of this clone. The CDR3 end falls 3 residues outside the read, so it is completed with the germline J gene. The rearrangement joins TRBV28 to TRBJ1-2, with TRBD1 matching 9 bases. CDR3 length equals 15 residues. V gave up 8 bases and J gave up 2 bases; unmatched junction bases: 9. CDR1 and CDR2 (germline): MDHEN, SYDVKM. The chain's CDR3 is CASGIQGARNYGYTF. Incomplete CDR3 DNA: TGTGCCAGCGGAATACAGGGGGCGCGGAACTATGGC.

This clone was counted at least ten times. The read halts 3 residues ahead of the CDR3 end, with the missing end drawn from the germline J gene. The chain joins TRBV4-2 to TRBJ2-5; TRBD2 matches at 15 bases. Germline assignment: CDR1 LGHNA and CDR2 YNFKEQ. This CDR3 is 21 amino acids long. The ends lost 4 bases at V and 5 bases at J; junction bases unmatched: 20. CDR3 DNA (partial): TGTGCCAGCAGCCCTGGCGCTCCTGGACTAGCGGGGGGGAGGGGTAGGGAGACC. Amino acids: CASSPGAPGLAGGRGRET. The entire CDR3 reads CASSPGAPGLAGGRGRETQYF.

This clone was detected many times. The read gets to within 3 residues of the CDR3 end, and the germline J gene fills in the rest. The rearrangement links TRBV5-5 to TRBJ2-7, with D unclear. Germline loops: CDR1 SGHKS, CDR2 YYEKEE (reference sequence). V lost 1 base, J lost 3 bases, and 5 bases lay in between. This CDR3 contains 12 residues. Incomplete CDR3 DNA: TGTGCCAGCAGCTTGTCGGGCTACGAG. As protein: CASSLSGYE. The full CDR3 sequence reads CASSLSGYEQYF.

This clone was seen a few times. The CDR3 extends 3 residues past the end of the read, so its final part is completed from the germline J gene. The chain uses TRBV20-1 and TRBJ1-2; the D gene is possibly TRBD1 (5 bases). Looked up from germline, CDR1 is DFQATT and CDR2 is SNEGSKA (reference sequence). This CDR3 contains 14 residues. The CDR3 loop is CSALVLAGGYDYTF. CDR3 DNA (partial): TGCAGTGCCCTTGTTCTGGCGGGGGGTTACGAC.

This clone was seen ten or more times. The read stops 3 residues short of the end of the CDR3; the missing end is completed from the germline J gene. This chain connects TRBV6-2 or TRBV6-3 to TRBJ1-5; D possibly corresponds to TRBD1 (5 bases). With 2 bases removed from V and 1 base from J, the gap between germline ends came to 12 bases. From germline, CDR1 is MNHEY and CDR2 SVGEGT. This CDR3 spans 16 amino acids. CDR3: CASSYISGLSNQPQHF. CDR3 bases read: TGTGCCAGCAGTTACATATCAGGGTTAAGCAATCAGCCC.

This clone occurred many times. Read data end 3 residues before the CDR3 end; the end is taken from the germline J gene. The chain employs TRBV7-9 and TRBJ1-2, with D possibly matching TRBD1 (5 bases). This CDR3 is 11 amino acids long. Germline CDR1 and CDR2: SEHNR and FQNEAQ (reference sequence). The CDR3 reads CASSPGMGYTF. CDR3 DNA (partial): TGTGCCAGCAGCCCAGGGATGGGC.